This is a list of T cell receptor beta chains from one sample in a study of cytomegalovirus exposure and HLA in healthy donors. The repertoire was sequenced with immunoSEQ multiplex PCR; TCRdb's copy has only in-frame clones and lacks some. The sample has more than 95,000 clones, 65% to 85% seen once. The sample was PBMCs. These receptors originate from a man younger than 35 in good health and CMV-seronegative. The CDR3 runs from the conserved cysteine through the conserved F or W. The D gene is left open where the match is weak. Where a row states a size, it is once, few, many or the class of an expanded clone; other rows omit it.

cdr3_nt cdr3_aa d_call j_call v_call cdr3_length clone_size
TGTGCCAGCAGCTTACCTGGCAATTCACCCCTCCACTTT CASSLPGNSPLHF . TRBJ1-6 TRBV7-2 13 .
TGTGCCAGTAGCTTGACAGATCAGCCCCAGCATTTT CASSLTDQPQHF . TRBJ1-5 TRBV7-2 12 .
TGTGCCAGCAGCTTAGTTGGTGGGGAGCGTGAGCAGTTCTTC CASSLVGGEREQFF . TRBJ2-1 TRBV7-2 14 once
TGTGCCAGCTTAGGGGGAAGAGGACGGTTAAGCACAGATACGCAGTATTTT CASLGGRGRLSTDTQYF . TRBJ2-3 TRBV5-6 17 .
TGTGCCAGCAGCCAAGAGGAGGGGAAGGACTATGGCTACACCTTC CASSQEEGKDYGYTF . TRBJ1-2 TRBV4-2 15 .
TGTGCCAGCAGCTTAGCGGCACAGGCCGGGGAGCAGTACTTC CASSLAAQAGEQYF . TRBJ2-7 TRBV7-2 14 once
TGCGCCAGCAGTGGCACTCCTTACGAGCAGTACTTC CASSGTPYEQYF . TRBJ2-7 TRBV10-2 12 .
TGTGCCAGCAGCCCTCCTACAGGGGGCGTAGAAGAAAAACTGTTTTTT CASSPPTGGVEEKLFF TRBD1 TRBJ1-4 TRBV7-2 16 .
TGTGCCAGCACTCGGGGGGGGGTCGGCGAGCAGTACTTC CASTRGGVGEQYF TRBD2 TRBJ2-7 TRBV6-1 13 few
TGTGCCAGTAGTATAGACGGGACTAGCGGAACCTACAATGAGCAGTTCTTC CASSIDGTSGTYNEQFF TRBD2 TRBJ2-1 TRBV19 17 .
TGTGCCAGCAGATATTCTACCGACAGGGTACTATCCGGGGAGCTGTTTTTT CASRYSTDRVLSGELFF TRBD1 TRBJ2-2 TRBV27 17 .
TGCGCCAGCAGCCAAGCACATCAAGAGACCCAGTACTTC CASSQAHQETQYF . TRBJ2-5 TRBV4-1 13 .
TGTGCCAGCAGCCAAGATGCGGTCGGGTGGGGGCTGGCTGAAGCTTTCTTT CASSQDAVGWGLAEAFF . TRBJ1-1 TRBV14 17 .
TGCGCCAGCAGCCGCTATAGGAGAGCGAAAGAATCTGGAAACACCATATATTTT CASSRYRRAKESGNTIYF . TRBJ1-3 TRBV13 18 .
TGTGCCAGCAGGCGCGGACAGAACTCCTACGAGCAGTACTTC CASRRGQNSYEQYF . TRBJ2-7 TRBV6-6 14 .
TGTGCCAGCAGCTTGGGGAGGGACGAGCAGTACTTC CASSLGRDEQYF TRBD2 TRBJ2-7 TRBV6-6 12 .
TGTGCCAGCTCACCACCAAACGCAAGGAGATTACCCTACGAGCAGTACTTC CASSPPNARRLPYEQYF . TRBJ2-7 TRBV18 17 .
TGTGCCAGCAGCTCGACAGGGGTGAGCAATCAGCCCCAGCATTTT CASSSTGVSNQPQHF TRBD1 TRBJ1-5 TRBV7-2 15 .
TGTGCCAGCAGCAACGACAGGGGCACTGAAGCTTTCTTT CASSNDRGTEAFF TRBD1 TRBJ1-1 TRBV27 13 .
TGCAGCGTCGACTTTCTCACCGGGGAGCTGTTTTTT CSVDFLTGELFF . TRBJ2-2 TRBV29-1 12 .
TGTGCCAGCAGTTCGAACTCCGGGGCTAACTATGGCTACACCTTC CASSSNSGANYGYTF . TRBJ1-2 TRBV6-5 15 .
TGTGCCATCAGTGAGCCAGGGCTAGCGGAGACCCAGTACTTC CAISEPGLAETQYF . TRBJ2-5 TRBV10-3 14 .
TGTGCCAGCAGCTTAGCCGGGACTAGCAAGTACGAGCAGTACTTC CASSLAGTSKYEQYF TRBD2 TRBJ2-7 TRBV7-2 15 .
TGTGCCAGCAGTTCTCCAGGGTACAATCAGCCCCAGCATTTT CASSSPGYNQPQHF . TRBJ1-5 TRBV28 14 .
TGTGCCATCAGGGAAACAGGGGCTGATGAAGCTTTCTTT CAIRETGADEAFF TRBD1 TRBJ1-1 TRBV10-3 13 .
TGTGCCAGCAGTTTAAGACTAGCGGGGTCAAACTACAATGAGCAGTTCTTC CASSLRLAGSNYNEQFF TRBD2 TRBJ2-1 TRBV27 17 .
TGCAGCGTTGAAGGGGGACAGGGGGCCGGCACAGATACGCAGTATTTT CSVEGGQGAGTDTQYF TRBD1 TRBJ2-3 TRBV29-1 16 once
TGTGCTAGTGGTTTGGACAGGACAGGGTCGGAGCGGAAAGACCCCTACGAGCAGTACTTC CASGLDRTGSERKDPYEQYF TRBD1 TRBJ2-7 TRBV12-5 20 .
TGTGCCACCAGCAGGTCCCCCCAGGAGCCCCAGCATTTT CATSRSPQEPQHF . TRBJ1-5 TRBV15 13 .
TGTGCCAGCACCCCACGACAGGTGAACACTGAAGCTTTCTTT CASTPRQVNTEAFF . TRBJ1-1 TRBV5-5 14 .
TGCGCCAGCAGCCAAAACGATCTCATGATCTACTACGAGCAGTACTTC CASSQNDLMIYYEQYF . TRBJ2-7 TRBV4-1 16 .
TGTGCCAGTCGGACAGCGTCCTACAATGAGCAGTTCTTC CASRTASYNEQFF . TRBJ2-1 TRBV19 13 .
TGCGCCAGCAGCTTAGACCCGGTCGCGGAGCCCCAGCATTTT CASSLDPVAEPQHF . TRBJ1-5 TRBV5-1 14 .
TGTGCCAGCAGTACAGGGACGACATACGAGCAGTACTTC CASSTGTTYEQYF . TRBJ2-7 TRBV2 13 once
TGTGCCAGCAGCTCCCTGGGACAGGGGAACACTGAAGCTTTCTTT CASSSLGQGNTEAFF TRBD1 TRBJ1-1 TRBV7-9 15 .
TGTGCCAGCAGTGGGAGGAGGGGCGCCGATCAGCCCCAGCATTTT CASSGRRGADQPQHF . TRBJ1-5 TRBV6-1 15 .
TGTGCCAGCAGCTTATACCTAGCGGGAGACTACGAGCAGTACTTC CASSLYLAGDYEQYF TRBD2 TRBJ2-7 TRBV7-3 15 few
TGTGCCACCAGCCGCACGACAGGGAACGGAGAGACCCAGTACTTC CATSRTTGNGETQYF TRBD1 TRBJ2-5 TRBV15 15 .
TGTGCCAGCTCACCTCCGGGACAGGGGACTGGCTACACCTTC CASSPPGQGTGYTF TRBD1 TRBJ1-2 TRBV18 14 .
TGTGCCAGCAGTTACCGAGGTCCATCAGTAGCCTACGAGCAGTACTTC CASSYRGPSVAYEQYF . TRBJ2-7 TRBV6-5 16 .
TGTGCCTGGAGTTTAGCGGGAGCGGGCGAGCAGTACTTC CAWSLAGAGEQYF TRBD2 TRBJ2-7 TRBV30 13 .
TGTGCCAGCAGCCAGACGGGGACAGCTAATCAGCCCCAGCACTTT CASSQTGTANQPQHF TRBD1 TRBJ1-5 TRBV11-2 15 .
TGTGCCAGCAGTTTAGGACAGGGCCTTAACACTGAAGCTTTCTTT CASSLGQGLNTEAFF TRBD1 TRBJ1-1 TRBV27 15 .
TGTGCCAGCAGAGGGGCTGACTCCTACGAGCAGTACTTC CASRGADSYEQYF . TRBJ2-7 TRBV6-5 13 few
TGTGCCAGTACCACAACAGGGAACACTGAAGCTTTCTTT CASTTTGNTEAFF . TRBJ1-1 TRBV19 13 .
TGTGCCAGCAGTTTGACTAGCGGGTACGAGCAGTACTTC CASSLTSGYEQYF TRBD2 TRBJ2-7 TRBV6-1 13 .
TGTGCCAGCAGCATGATTTCGACAGTAGGCCATGGCTACACCTTC CASSMISTVGHGYTF . TRBJ1-2 TRBV5-6 15 .
TGTGCCAGCAGCTTAACGCTGCAGATGGTCACTGAAGCTTTCTTT CASSLTLQMVTEAFF . TRBJ1-1 TRBV7-3 15 .
TGTGCCATCAGTGTAGGACTACAAGAGACCCAGTACTTC CAISVGLQETQYF . TRBJ2-5 TRBV6-5 13 once
TGTGCCAGCAGCGTAGACCCAGGGTCGACCTACGAGCAGTACTTC CASSVDPGSTYEQYF . TRBJ2-7 TRBV9 15 .
TGTGCCAGCAGGCGGCAAGGCACCATGAACACTGAAGCTTTCTTT CASRRQGTMNTEAFF . TRBJ1-1 TRBV27 15 .
TGTGCCAGCAGTACCGGGACTAGCGGCCCAGATACGCAGTATTTT CASSTGTSGPDTQYF TRBD2 TRBJ2-3 TRBV6-5 15 once
TGTGCCAGCTCAGGGACAGGCTCAACTAATGAAAAACTGTTTTTT CASSGTGSTNEKLFF TRBD1 TRBJ1-4 TRBV18 15 .
TGTGCCAGCCGGGACAGGGGGCTGTACGAGCAGTACTTC CASRDRGLYEQYF TRBD1 TRBJ2-7 TRBV7-8 13 .
TGTGCCAGCAGTGAAGGAGGAACGAGGGCCCAGTACTTC CASSEGGTRAQYF . TRBJ2-5 TRBV6-5 13 .